Listed below are T cell receptor beta chains from one sample, sequenced in a study of CD8 T cells in ankylosing spondylitis. MiXCR, applied by TCRdb to the 5' RACE reads, yields one record per CDR3 protein. The sample yields 400,000 or so distinct CDR3 sequences, approximately 26% seen once. Sequenced input: blood, either unsorted or a sorted T cell fraction (not recorded which). The source is a male donor with ankylosing spondylitis. CDR3s include the opening cysteine and the closing phenylalanine or tryptophan. Each record gives: J gene, V gene, clone size, D gene, CDR3 protein, CDR3 DNA. The D gene is left open where the match is weak. Size is stated for part of the rows, as once, few or many counts, or as a class when the clone is expanded.

J: TRBJ1-1; V: TRBV18; size: few; D: TRBD1; CDR3: CASSDGTALNTEAFF; DNA: TGTGCCAGCTCAGATGGGACAGCCCTGAACACTGAAGCTTTCTTT
J: TRBJ1-6; V: TRBV3-1; size: -; D: -; CDR3: CASSPGRTNSPLHF; DNA: TGTGCCAGCAGCCCGGGCCGAACAAACTCACCCCTCCACTTT
J: TRBJ1-5; V: TRBV12-3/TRBV12-4; size: few; D: TRBD1; CDR3: CASSSSGGGRVQPQHF; DNA: TGTGCCAGCAGTTCCTCGGGAGGGGGCAGGGTTCAGCCCCAGCATTTT
J: TRBJ1-5; V: TRBV5-1; size: -; D: -; CDR3: CASSLEGSSNQPQHF; DNA: TGCGCCAGCAGCTTGGAGGGCAGTAGCAATCAGCCCCAGCATTTT
J: TRBJ2-1; V: TRBV10-2; size: once; D: TRBD2; CDR3: CASSGGVWAGAGNEQFF; DNA: TGCGCCAGCAGTGGAGGGGTGTGGGCGGGAGCGGGCAATGAGCAGTTCTTC
J: TRBJ2-1; V: TRBV4-1; size: -; D: -; CDR3: CASSQSWGLTNEQFF; DNA: TGCGCCAGCAGCCAGTCGTGGGGACTTACCAATGAGCAGTTCTTC
J: TRBJ1-5; V: TRBV12-3/TRBV12-4; size: -; D: -; CDR3: CASSLSMGNQPQHF; DNA: TGTGCCAGCAGTTTAAGCATGGGGAATCAGCCCCAGCATTTT
J: TRBJ2-7; V: TRBV15; size: few; D: -; CDR3: CATSIIRGAREQYF; DNA: TGTGCCACCAGCATCATCCGGGGGGCTCGGGAGCAGTACTTC
J: TRBJ2-1; V: TRBV6-1; size: -; D: -; CDR3: CASRTFSYNEQFF; DNA: TGTGCCAGCAGGACATTCTCCTACAATGAGCAGTTCTTC
J: TRBJ1-4; V: TRBV20-1; size: few; D: -; CDR3: CSARMAGRNEKLFF; DNA: TGCAGTGCTAGAATGGCAGGGAGGAACGAAAAACTGTTTTTT
J: TRBJ1-1; V: TRBV20-1; size: few; D: -; CDR3: CSSGQYEAFF; DNA: TGCAGTTCCGGACAGTATGAAGCTTTCTTT
J: TRBJ2-2; V: TRBV5-1; size: few; D: -; CDR3: CASSSWARASRAGELFF; DNA: TGCGCCAGCAGCTCCTGGGCCCGGGCCTCGAGGGCCGGGGAGCTGTTTTTT
J: TRBJ1-1; V: TRBV18; size: -; D: -; CDR3: CASSSTGRGEAFF; DNA: TGTGCCAGCTCATCTACAGGGAGGGGTGAAGCTTTCTTT
J: TRBJ2-3; V: TRBV6-2/TRBV6-3; size: few; D: TRBD2; CDR3: CASRGLAGTDTQYF; DNA: TGTGCCAGCAGGGGACTAGCGGGCACAGATACGCAGTATTTT
J: TRBJ2-7; V: TRBV20-1; size: -; D: TRBD1; CDR3: CSARDSKYEQYF; DNA: TGCAGTGCCCGGGACAGTAAATACGAGCAGTACTTC
J: TRBJ1-2; V: TRBV19; size: -; D: -; CDR3: CASSFGQLSYGYTF; DNA: TGTGCCAGTAGCTTCGGACAGCTGTCTTATGGCTACACCTTC
J: TRBJ2-5; V: TRBV29-1; size: -; D: TRBD2; CDR3: CSAGTSRGETQYF; DNA: TGCAGCGCCGGGACTAGCAGGGGAGAGACCCAGTACTTC
J: TRBJ1-1; V: TRBV3-1; size: few; D: -; CDR3: CASSQAGGGNTEAFF; DNA: TGTGCCAGCAGCCAAGCGGGGGGAGGGAACACTGAAGCTTTCTTT
J: TRBJ2-1; V: TRBV10-3; size: few; D: TRBD1; CDR3: CAISDKQGAVEQFF; DNA: TGTGCCATCAGTGATAAACAGGGGGCGGTTGAGCAGTTCTTC
J: TRBJ1-1; V: TRBV5-1; size: few; D: -; CDR3: CASSPGSGDISEAFF; DNA: TGCGCCAGCAGCCCGGGGTCAGGGGACATCTCTGAAGCTTTCTTT
J: TRBJ1-1; V: TRBV5-5; size: many; D: TRBD1; CDR3: CASSSQGANTEAFF; DNA: TGTGCCAGCAGCTCCCAGGGGGCGAACACTGAAGCTTTCTTT
J: TRBJ2-1; V: TRBV21-1; size: -; D: -; CDR3: CASSKAGASEGDNEQFF; DNA: TGTGCCAGCAGCAAAGCAGGGGCTAGTGAGGGAGACAATGAGCAGTTCTTC
J: TRBJ1-5; V: TRBV20-1; size: -; D: TRBD1; CDR3: CSVDRGLGNQPQHF; DNA: TGCAGTGTGGACAGGGGGCTAGGCAATCAGCCCCAGCATTTT
J: TRBJ2-5; V: TRBV14; size: few; D: -; CDR3: CASSVRAGVRETQYF; DNA: TGTGCCAGCAGTGTCCGGGCAGGGGTCCGGGAGACCCAGTACTTC
J: TRBJ1-6; V: TRBV30; size: few; D: -; CDR3: CAWSGQGNSPLHF; DNA: TGTGCCTGGAGTGGGCAGGGAAATTCACCCCTCCACTTT
J: TRBJ1-2; V: TRBV12-3/TRBV12-4; size: few; D: -; CDR3: CASSPGDKPYGYTF; DNA: TGTGCCAGCAGTCCCGGGGACAAGCCCTATGGCTACACCTTC
J: TRBJ2-7; V: TRBV3-1; size: -; D: -; CDR3: CASSHLGEMSYEQYF; DNA: TGTGCCAGCAGCCACCTGGGTGAAATGTCCTACGAGCAGTACTTC
J: TRBJ2-7; V: TRBV20-1; size: -; D: TRBD2; CDR3: CSASLRLAGIEQYF; DNA: TGCAGTGCTAGTCTCCGACTAGCGGGGATAGAGCAGTACTTC
J: TRBJ1-4; V: TRBV24-1; size: few; D: TRBD1; CDR3: CATSDGQGYEKLFF; DNA: TGTGCCACCAGTGACGGACAGGGGTATGAAAAACTGTTTTTT
J: TRBJ2-3; V: TRBV5-1; size: -; D: TRBD2; CDR3: CASKAGFTDTQYF; DNA: TGCGCCAGCAAAGCGGGGTTCACAGATACGCAGTATTTT
J: TRBJ1-2; V: TRBV4-1; size: few; D: -; CDR3: CASSQDRDRNYGYTF; DNA: TGCGCCAGCAGCCAAGATCGAGACAGGAACTATGGCTACACCTTC
J: TRBJ2-5; V: TRBV3-1; size: few; D: TRBD2; CDR3: CASSPTGTRGETQYF; DNA: TGTGCCAGCAGTCCGACCGGGACTAGGGGAGAGACCCAGTACTTC
J: TRBJ2-1; V: TRBV3-1; size: few; D: -; CDR3: CASSQATVSNEQFF; DNA: TGTGCCAGCAGCCAAGCCACTGTATCCAATGAGCAGTTCTTC
J: TRBJ2-2; V: TRBV5-4; size: few; D: TRBD2; CDR3: CASSRTTSDTGELFF; DNA: TGTGCCAGCAGCAGAACGACTAGCGACACCGGGGAGCTGTTTTTT
J: TRBJ2-5; V: TRBV20-1; size: -; D: -; CDR3: CSSTSTQETQYF; DNA: TGCAGTTCGACAAGCACGCAAGAGACCCAGTACTTC
J: TRBJ2-1; V: TRBV21-1; size: few; D: -; CDR3: CASSPGSPNEQFF; DNA: TGTGCCAGCTCCCCCGGATCCCCCAATGAGCAGTTCTTC
J: TRBJ1-1; V: TRBV7-6; size: many; D: TRBD1; CDR3: CASSLRTGVTEAFF; DNA: TGTGCCAGCAGCTTGAGGACAGGGGTGACTGAAGCTTTCTTT
J: TRBJ1-5; V: TRBV29-1; size: many; D: TRBD1; CDR3: CSVLFGRGNQPQHF; DNA: TGCAGCGTACTCTTTGGCAGGGGGAATCAGCCCCAGCATTTT
J: TRBJ2-1; V: TRBV6-1; size: many; D: -; CDR3: CASSVPGFNEQFF; DNA: TGTGCCAGCAGTGTCCCGGGCTTCAATGAGCAGTTCTTC